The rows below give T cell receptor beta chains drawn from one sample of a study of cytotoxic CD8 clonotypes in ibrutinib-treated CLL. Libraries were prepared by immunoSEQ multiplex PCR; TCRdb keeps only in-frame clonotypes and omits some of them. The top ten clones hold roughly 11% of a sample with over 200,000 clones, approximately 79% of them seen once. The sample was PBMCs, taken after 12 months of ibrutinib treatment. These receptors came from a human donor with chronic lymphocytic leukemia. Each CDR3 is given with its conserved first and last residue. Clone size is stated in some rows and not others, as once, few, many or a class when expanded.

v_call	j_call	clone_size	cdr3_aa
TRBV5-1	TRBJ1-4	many	CASSPTGGTNEKLFF
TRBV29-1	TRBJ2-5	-	CSVVKGAGETQYF
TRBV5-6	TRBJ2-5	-	CASSLGVGQETQYF
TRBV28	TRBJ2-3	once	CASGDRGTDTQYF
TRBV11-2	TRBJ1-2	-	CASSLEYGVALGGYTF
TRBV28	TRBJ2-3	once	CASTTQAGVTDTQYF
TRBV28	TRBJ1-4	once	CASSLEGPTNEKLFF
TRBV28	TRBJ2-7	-	CAISQGTYEQYF
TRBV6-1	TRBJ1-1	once	CASSDEDLWNTEAFF
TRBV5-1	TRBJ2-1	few	CASRSLASGHNEQFF
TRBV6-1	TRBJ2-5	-	CASSSGTRQETQYF
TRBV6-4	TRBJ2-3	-	CASSDSSGGTQYF
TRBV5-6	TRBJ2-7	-	CASSLNYYEQYF
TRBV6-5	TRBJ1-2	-	CASSRRFNYGYTF
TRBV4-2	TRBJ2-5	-	CASSQGGQETQYF
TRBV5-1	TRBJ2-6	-	CASSSGTSGGANVLTF
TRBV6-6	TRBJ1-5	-	CASSTQGFQPQHF
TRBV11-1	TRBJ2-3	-	CASTHLGGSTDTQYF
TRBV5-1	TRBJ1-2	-	CASSPAGGNYGYTF
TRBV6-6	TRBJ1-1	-	CASSQQGFEAFF
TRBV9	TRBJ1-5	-	CASSRGGYQPQHF
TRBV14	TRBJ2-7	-	CASSQGKQYF
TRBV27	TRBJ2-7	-	CASGGGDFYEQYF
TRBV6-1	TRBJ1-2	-	CASSEAWRASGYTF
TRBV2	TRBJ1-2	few	CASSLTGMGYGYTF
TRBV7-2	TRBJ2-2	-	CASSLAPGINTGELFF
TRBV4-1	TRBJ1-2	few	CASSPGTLRGYGYTF
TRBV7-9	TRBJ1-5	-	CASSLQGGSGQPQHF
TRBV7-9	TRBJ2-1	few	CASSQRGEPYNEQFF
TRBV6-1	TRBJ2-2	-	CASSELGSGGELFF
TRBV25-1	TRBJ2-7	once	CASSVSRNVLAGSEQYF
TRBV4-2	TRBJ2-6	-	CASRGTSGSAGANVLTF
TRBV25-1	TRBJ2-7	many	CADPEGAPYEQYF
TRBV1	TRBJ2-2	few	CTSSQAPGTSITGELFF
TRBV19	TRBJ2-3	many	CASSNSGSDTQYF
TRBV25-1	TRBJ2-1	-	CASSEYIQEQGVYNEQFF
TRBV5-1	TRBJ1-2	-	CASSLDYRGRDGYTF
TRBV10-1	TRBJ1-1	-	CASSEGAGADTEAFF
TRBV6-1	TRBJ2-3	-	CASSGASASTQYF
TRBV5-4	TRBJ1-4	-	CASSQESDEKLFF
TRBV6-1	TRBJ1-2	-	CASSEAPVTNYGYTF
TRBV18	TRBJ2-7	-	CASSSGTGGSYEQYF
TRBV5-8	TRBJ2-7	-	CASSSTGGEGSYEQYF
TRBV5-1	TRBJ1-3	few	CASSLETAGNTIYF
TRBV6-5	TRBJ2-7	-	CASSKRQSNYEQYF
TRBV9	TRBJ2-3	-	CASSVVLGGDTQYF
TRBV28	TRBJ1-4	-	CASSFRTGGYEKLFF
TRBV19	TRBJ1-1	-	CASTLGGSNTEAFF
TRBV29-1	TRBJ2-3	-	CSVQGRLTDTQYF
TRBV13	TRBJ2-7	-	CASSFLAGVDNEQYF
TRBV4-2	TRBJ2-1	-	CASSAGLAAPQFF
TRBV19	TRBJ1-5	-	CASSIRQVVSSNQPQHF
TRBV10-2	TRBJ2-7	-	CASTGQRAYEQYF
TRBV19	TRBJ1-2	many	CASTGQPNYGYTF